This T cell receptor (beta chain) originates from a study of T cell responses to AZD1222 COVID-19 vaccine. Findings and limits, study-wide: There were repertoire samples only from the period after the peak T cell response. Following two doses of AZD1222, Spike-specific TCR breadth and depth rose. The number of AZD1222 recipients seropositive at baseline was only five or six. White British donors predominated, females outnumbered males, and clonal diversity was possibly underestimated.

Repertoires were generated with immunoSEQ multiplex PCR, while TCRdb's copy carries only in-frame clones and drops some. The sample carries 90,000 to 150,000 clones, more than 85% recorded once. To note about this clone: Its specificity is not known.

Germline V lookup: CDR1 SEHNR, CDR2 FQNEAQ (reference sequence). The V gene lost 5 bases and the J gene lost 5 bases, with 16 bases spanning the gap. The CDR3 loop spans 14 amino acids. This chain connects TRBV7-9 to TRBJ2-7; possibly TRBD2 for D (7 bases). This material consisted of peripheral blood, taken on day 0 of AZD1222 vaccination. The TCR originated in an adult in good health. Written as DNA, the CDR3 is TGTGCCAGCAGCCCCATAGGGGGGGCCGACGAGCAGTACTTC. This gives the protein CASSPIGGADEQYF.